This T cell receptor beta chain was observed in a study of T cells in Graves' hyperthyroidism and ophthalmopathy. Study-wide points: Ophthalmopathy, as predicted by the model, came a median about seven months after the prediction. Most thyroid clonotypes with frequency above 0.001 were detected in blood.

CDR3 length equals 15 residues. CDR1 SGDLS and CDR2 YYNGEE come from the germline V gene. V lost 0 bases and J 8 bases, leaving 17 bases between the germline ends. To note about this clonotype: Its matching antigen is unknown.

Reasons for excluding patients were uncontrolled infection, other autoimmune disease, pregnancy or lactation. The CDR3 regions of TCR beta were amplified from RNA transcripts. HTBI primers were the set used in a first-round RT-PCR of the TCR CDR3. TCRdb processed the multiplex PCR reads anew with MiXCR; each CDR3 protein has one entry. The sample lists some 600,000 distinct CDR3 sequences; approximately 14% were seen once. The receptor was isolated from a woman under 40 with Graves' hyperthyroidism that later progressed to Graves' ophthalmopathy. V is TRBV9 and J is TRBJ1-2, with D perhaps TRBD1 (5 bases). Sequencing input: blood. The CDR3 spells CASSVAGAQIGGYTF. The CDR3 DNA follows: TGTGCCAGCAGCGTAGCCGGGGCCCAGATTGGCGGCTACACCTTC.